This entry features one T cell receptor beta chain sequence. Its target is not known. The data stem from a study of shared clonotypes between healthy human individuals. Whole-study results and caveats: Depth of sequencing was expected to influence donor clonotype sharing.

When replicate PCRs were run on sorted subsets, they used 200 to 250 ng DNA, some 33,000 T cell genomes. Method: immunoSEQ multiplex PCR; TCRdb's copy keeps in-frame clones and lacks some. The sample lists 2.3 million or so clones, more than 80% seen once, with 0.3% to 0.4% in the top ten. V was shortened by 4 bases and J by 6 bases, with 7 bases between the two germline ends. Per the germline V gene, CDR1 is SNHLY and CDR2 is FYNNEI. There are 11 residues in the CDR3. This receptor was identified in a young man in good health. Some clones in this sample may be carry-over from other donors' samples. This chain uses TRBV2 with TRBJ2-7; D ambiguous. The material sequenced was naive CD4+ T cells from PBMCs. The sample's subset: CD45RA+ positively selected. The CDR3 protein is CASSARVEQYF. CDR3 in DNA: TGTGCCAGCAGTGCCCGGGTCGAGCAGTACTTC.